This TCR beta chain derives from a study of human T cells and chemical hapten exposure. The library tagged individual cDNA molecules with unique molecular identifiers. TCRdb fed the RACE reads into MiXCR, producing one record per CDR3 protein. The top ten hold about 2% of the sample, which has about 96,000 distinct CDR3 sequences, 9.3% seen once. Time point described: patch test 2, 6 weeks after DPC sensitization. The treatment: therapeutic diphenylcyclopropenone sensitization with weekly scalp DPC. Only after blood had been drawn was each patch test applied. This clonotype showed up many times. Trimming took 1 base from V and 3 from J, leaving 15 bases between them. The germline V gene has CDR1 KGHSH and CDR2 LQKENI. The length of the CDR3 is 17 residues.

This rearrangement joins TRBV18 to TRBJ1-4, with a weak D call TRBD1 (5 bases). Sequencing used whole blood, obtained in connection with sensitization to the hapten diphenylcyclopropenone (DPC). This sequence was found in a woman aged 40 to 50 with alopecia areata. Some clones in this sample may be carry-over from other donors' samples. CDR3 residues: CASSPLGDEPSNEKLFF. The CDR3 DNA reads as TGTGCCAGCTCACCACTTGGGGACGAGCCTTCTAATGAAAAACTGTTTTTT.